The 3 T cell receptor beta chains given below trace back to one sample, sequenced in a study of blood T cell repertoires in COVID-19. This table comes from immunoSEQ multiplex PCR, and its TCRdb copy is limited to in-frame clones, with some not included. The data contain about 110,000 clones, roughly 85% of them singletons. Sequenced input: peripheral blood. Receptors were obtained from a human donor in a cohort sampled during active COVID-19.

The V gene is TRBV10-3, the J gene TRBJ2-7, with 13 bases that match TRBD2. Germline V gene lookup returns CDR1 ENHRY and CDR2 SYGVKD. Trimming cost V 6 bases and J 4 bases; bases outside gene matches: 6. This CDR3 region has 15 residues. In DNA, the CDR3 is TGTGCCATCAGCGACCCGGGACTAGCGGGGTACGAGCAGTACTTC. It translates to CAISDPGLAGYEQYF.

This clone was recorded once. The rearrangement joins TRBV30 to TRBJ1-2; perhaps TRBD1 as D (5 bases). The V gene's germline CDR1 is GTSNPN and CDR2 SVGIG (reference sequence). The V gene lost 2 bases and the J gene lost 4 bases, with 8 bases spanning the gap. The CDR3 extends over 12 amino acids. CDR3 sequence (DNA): TGTGCCTGGAGTAGGGGTCTCTATGGCTACACCTTC. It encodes CAWSRGLYGYTF.

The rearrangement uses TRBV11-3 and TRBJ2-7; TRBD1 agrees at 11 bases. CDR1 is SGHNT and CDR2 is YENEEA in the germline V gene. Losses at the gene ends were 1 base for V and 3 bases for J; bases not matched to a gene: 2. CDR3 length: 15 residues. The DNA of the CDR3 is TGTGCCAGCAGCTTAGGTGGGACAGGGGGCTACGAGCAGTACTTC. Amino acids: CASSLGGTGGYEQYF.